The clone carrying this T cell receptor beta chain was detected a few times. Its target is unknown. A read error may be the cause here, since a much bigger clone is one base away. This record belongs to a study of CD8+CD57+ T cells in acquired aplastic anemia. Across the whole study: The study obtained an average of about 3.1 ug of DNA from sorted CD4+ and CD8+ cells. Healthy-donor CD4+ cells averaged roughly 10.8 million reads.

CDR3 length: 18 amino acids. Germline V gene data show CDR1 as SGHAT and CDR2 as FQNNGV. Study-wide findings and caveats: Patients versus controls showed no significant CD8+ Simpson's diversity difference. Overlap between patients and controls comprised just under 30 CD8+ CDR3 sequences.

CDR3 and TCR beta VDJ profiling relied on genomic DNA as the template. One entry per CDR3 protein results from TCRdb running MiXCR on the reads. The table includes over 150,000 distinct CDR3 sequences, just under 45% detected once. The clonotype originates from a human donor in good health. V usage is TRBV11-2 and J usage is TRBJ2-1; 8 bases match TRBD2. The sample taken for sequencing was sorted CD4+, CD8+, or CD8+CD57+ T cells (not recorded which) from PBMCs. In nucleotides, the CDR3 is TGTGCCAGCAGCTTAGACGGGGGGGGCGGCTCTTACTACAATGAGCAGCTCTTC. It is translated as CASSLDGGGGSYYNEQLF.